The clone carrying this T cell receptor (beta chain) was counted between two and nine times. What it binds is not known. The protocol was immunoSEQ multiplex PCR, while the TCRdb copy is restricted to in-frame clones and leaves out a portion. The sample holds tens of thousands of clones, around four fifths seen once. The record originates from a study of T cell clones after liver transplantation. Germline values: CDR1 SGHTA, CDR2 FQGNSA. The CDR3 covers 15 residues. J lost 6 bases, V lost 5 bases, and 9 bases had no gene match. General study points: In a couple of subjects, few donor cells limited the measurable donor-reactive repertoire.

The material sequenced was CD4+ T cells from blood, taken at the 22-month timepoint. This clonotype originated in a human patient who received a liver transplant. The graft donor may have contributed some T cells. The chain employs TRBV7-2 and TRBJ2-2; 7 nucleotides match TRBD2. CDR3 sequence (DNA): TGTGCCAGCAGCACCGCCCATCGGGGGGCCGGGGAGCTGTTTTTT. It codes for CASSTAHRGAGELFF.